This T cell receptor beta chain emerged from a study of cytomegalovirus exposure and HLA in healthy donors. Findings and limits, study-wide: Later analysis identified about 18,000 TCR beta sequences associated with HLA alleles, using a false discovery rate threshold of 0.05.

Regarding this clone: Its antigen is as yet unknown.

The study ran its PCR with 60 Vbeta and 13 Jbeta primers. The assay was immunoSEQ multiplex PCR, and TCRdb's table has in-frame clones only and misses some. The sample holds roughly 57,000 clones; roughly 79% are singletons and the top ten take approximately 2.9%. Sequenced input: PBMCs. This clonotype was obtained from a man in his fifties in good health and CMV-seronegative.

DNA for the CDR3: TGTGCCAGCAGCTCGTCTCAGACGGGGAGCACAGATACGCAGTATTTT. This translates into CASSSSQTGSTDTQYF. This sequence joins TRBV7-6 and TRBJ2-3, with D perhaps matching TRBD2 (5 bases). The CDR3 runs 16 residues. The germline V gene has CDR1 SGHVS and CDR2 FNYEAQ. V was shortened by 4 bases and J by 0 bases, with 14 bases between the two germline ends.